This T cell receptor beta chain comes out of a study of blood T cell repertoires in COVID-19. Study context: PBMCs, B-cell-depleted T cells, or T cells were the source of the cDNA or gDNA that made up the material.

V lost 4 bases and J lost 5, with 12 bases in between. Per the germline V gene, CDR1 is GTSNPN and CDR2 is SVGIG (reference sequence). The CDR3 extends over 12 amino acids. The data were produced by immunoSEQ multiplex PCR, yet TCRdb's version contains in-frame clones alone and is incomplete. The sample has 200,000 to 250,000 clones, approximately 81% seen once. This clonotype was obtained from a woman over 75 with acute or convalescent COVID-19. J is TRBJ2-7 and V is TRBV30, with a weak D call TRBD1 (5 bases). Input material: peripheral blood. CDR3 sequence (DNA): TGTGCCTGGATAGGGGTCAGTGACGAGCAGTACTTC. Amino acid sequence: CAWIGVSDEQYF. The entire variable domain, with the rest obtained from reference TRBV30 and TRBJ2-7, is as follows: SQTIHQWPATLVQPVGSPLSLECTVEGTSNPNLYWYRQAAGRGLQLLFYSVGIGQISSEVPQNLSASRPQDRQFILSSKKLLLSDSGFYLCAWIGVSDEQYFGPGTRLTVT.